This section outlines one T cell receptor (beta chain) sequence together with its context. The authors' processing: Counts of nucleated cells, estimated from reference gene primer amplification, were obtained. The table came from immunoSEQ multiplex PCR; TCRdb's copy has only in-frame clones and leaves some out. For V, J and clone size, that table is used; D and trimming come from the DNA. The sample carries about 480,000 clones, about nine tenths recorded once. This sample stems from a study of blood T cell repertoires in COVID-19. Study background: Acute and convalescent COVID-19 specimens originated in the United States, Italy and Spain.

This CDR3 has 14 amino acids. Germline V lookup: CDR1 LNHDA, CDR2 SQIVND (reference sequence). Trimming took off 3 bases at V and 0 bases at J, with 5 bases between the two ends. The origin of this receptor is a woman between 50 and 59 years old with COVID-19, enrolled during active disease. Sequencing was performed on peripheral blood. The rearrangement joins TRBV19 to TRBJ2-2; D ambiguous. The CDR3 reads CASSISANTGELFF. The CDR3 DNA is TGTGCCAGTAGTATTTCGGCGAACACCGGGGAGCTGTTTTTT. The full variable domain, with the rest looked up from reference TRBV19 and TRBJ2-2, is DGGITQSPKYLFRKEGQNVTLSCEQNLNHDAMYWYRQDPGQGLRLIYYSQIVNDFQKGDIAEGYSVSREKKESFPLTVTSAQKNPTAFYLCASSISANTGELFFGEGSRLTVL.